Below, one T cell receptor beta chain is given with its context. Its target is unknown. V lost 4 bases, J lost 0 bases, and 11 bases lay in between. The CDR3 is made up of 15 amino acids. Germline V lookup: CDR1 MDHEN, CDR2 SYDVKM. This entry comes from a study of T cell responses to AZD1222 COVID-19 vaccine. Findings and caveats of the study: Regions left unmutated in variants are reportedly the target of nearly half of spike-specific TCRs. Spike-specific TCRs gained breadth and depth after people received two AZD1222 doses. Mostly white British, mostly female donors; authors suggested clonal diversity may be underestimated.

The data were produced by immunoSEQ multiplex PCR, yet TCRdb's version contains in-frame clones alone and is incomplete. This sample has more than 140,000 clones, with more than 70% found just once. V gene TRBV28 combines with J gene TRBJ2-3; D unresolved. The TCR comes from an adult in good health. Here the sequenced sample was peripheral blood, taken on day 0 of AZD1222 vaccination. The CDR3 nucleotides are TGTGCCAGCAGTTACGGTTCTTTTAGCACAGATACGCAGTATTTT. Protein sequence: CASSYGSFSTDTQYF.